This TCR beta chain was found in a study of blood T cell repertoires in COVID-19 (dated by TCRdb to the early 2020s). For context, the study as a whole: Samples covering the acute and convalescent phases of COVID-19 were provided by collaborators in the United States, Italy and Spain. The repertoires were released in a freely available public database intended as a resource for research on the immune response to SARS-CoV-2. The material from the prospective study consisted of cDNA or gDNA derived from T cells, B-cell-depleted T cells, or PBMCs. The dataset comprised deeply sampled blood TCRbeta repertoires from subjects exposed to, actively infected with, or recovered from COVID-19. The samples were drawn from the first 160 participants of the ongoing ImmuneRACE study and from some 1,300 subjects provided by 6 global collaborators. Sample metadata almost always included a de-identified subject ID, COVID-19 status, age in years and sex. Where available, HLA class I and class II types were taken from metadata supplied by the sample provider and were not determined by assay-based typing. Overall study results and their limits: Clinical and demographic metadata were provided uncurated, with the amount varying by source and participant.

The collaborating institutions used their own protocols to collect whole blood in K2EDTA tubes. For TCRbeta analysis, collaborators shipped samples in one of three forms: frozen whole blood, isolated PBMCs, or DNA extracted from either of those sample types. The germline V end is reduced by 4 bases and the J end by 2 bases; junction bases left unmatched: 4. From a lookup of the germline V gene (reference sequence), CDR1 and CDR2 are LNHDA and SQIVND. The cysteine opens and the phenylalanine closes a CDR3 of 14 amino acids. CDR3 DNA is the only sequence kept; it has 42 bases, read in frame from the first base. Regarding this clone: Its antigen remains undetermined. No base-level quality is on record; no much larger clone is a single base apart.

The immunoSEQ Assay, a bias-controlled multiplex PCR, was used to amplify TCRbeta CDR3 regions from genomic DNA. In the source study's methods: The number of nucleated cells in each sample was estimated by amplification of reference gene primers within the assay. Sequence reads were collapsed and filtered to measure the absolute abundance of every unique TCRbeta CDR3 rearrangement. For each sample, productive Simpson clonality was calculated by taking the square root of Simpson's diversity index across productive rearrangements. TCRdb re-hosts the immuneACCESS table, in-frame sequences only. Its copies lack some clones; in the studies checked, an unresolved V gene accounts for under half of them, and the cause for the rest is not known. The V and J calls and clone size come from that table; D and trimming were worked out from the DNA. The sample records 150,000 to 200,000 clones, just under 95% of which are singletons. The top ten clones comprise approximately 4.6% of the sample.

The chain joins TRBV19 to TRBJ1-1, with 7 bases aligning to TRBD1. Sample: peripheral blood. The sequence was obtained from a woman in her fifties or sixties with acute or convalescent COVID-19. The CDR3: CASSRDRTNTEAFF. The DNA sequence is given as TGTGCCAGTAGTAGGGACAGAACCAACACTGAAGCTTTCTTT.